Listed below are T cell receptor beta chains from one sample, sequenced in a study of T cell changes during pregnancy in multiple sclerosis. Assay: immunoSEQ multiplex PCR; the TCRdb copy retains only in-frame clones and omits some. Found here are about 28,000 clones, roughly 89% of them singletons; the top ten hold around 0.8%. The specimen comprised CD4+ T cells from peripheral blood mononuclear cells, sampled in the second trimester of pregnancy. These receptors were obtained from a female donor with multiple sclerosis, enrolled in a pregnancy study. Both conserved end residues are part of each CDR3.

j_call | v_call | cdr3_aa
TRBJ1-5 | TRBV7-2 | CASSLEQGSYSNQPQHF
TRBJ2-5 | TRBV2 | CASRATSGKETQYF
TRBJ2-7 | TRBV20-1 | CSAGQGREQYF
TRBJ2-1 | TRBV2 | CASSPFSRGGNNEQFF
TRBJ1-3 | TRBV9 | CASSADLSSGNTIYF
TRBJ1-1 | TRBV7-9 | CASSLAGEGPEAFF
TRBJ2-7 | TRBV7-9 | CASSHDWAAGYEQYF
TRBJ2-7 | TRBV29-1 | CSVLVGTGKAYEQYF
TRBJ1-3 | TRBV18 | CASSSWLSGNTIYF
TRBJ1-4 | TRBV11-2 | CASSLVGQGWEKLFF
TRBJ1-2 | TRBV4-1 | CASSGSGYGYTF
TRBJ2-1 | TRBV5-4 | CASSPQPRGWDEQFF
TRBJ1-1 | TRBV6-5 | CASTRAGSPEAFF
TRBJ2-2 | TRBV9 | CASSPRQYTGELFF
TRBJ2-2 | TRBV2 | CASGGQINTGELFF
TRBJ1-2 | TRBV18 | CASSPEGVSYGYTF
TRBJ2-3 | TRBV5-5 | CATLGGPSRTDTQYF
TRBJ2-7 | TRBV15 | CATSRGPTGYEQYF
TRBJ2-2 | TRBV18 | CASLSGENTGELFF
TRBJ2-1 | TRBV5-6 | CASSFGQFSEQFF
TRBJ1-2 | TRBV10-3 | CAIRKDRTNYGYTF
TRBJ2-3 | TRBV7-2 | CASSLSRTDTQYF
TRBJ1-3 | TRBV28 | CASSFAWTGGNTIYF
TRBJ2-1 | TRBV6-1 | CASSEEGTGFYEQFF
TRBJ2-3 | TRBV5-4 | CASSLYRGGRTDTQYF
TRBJ1-1 | TRBV5-1 | CASSLAGVETEAFF
TRBJ2-1 | TRBV29-1 | CSVDAVWRGVYNEQFF
TRBJ1-2 | TRBV6-1 | CASSQEAGLYGYTF
TRBJ2-1 | TRBV5-5 | CASSLDRPSSYNEQFF
TRBJ2-1 | TRBV19 | CASSNPGTGPYNEQFF
TRBJ1-2 | TRBV27 | CASSQRETGRNGYTF
TRBJ2-7 | TRBV4-3 | CASSRGQGSYEQYF
TRBJ1-2 | TRBV10-3 | CAISESGTYYGYTF
TRBJ2-6 | TRBV7-8 | CASSLGGRSSGANVLTF
TRBJ1-1 | TRBV4-2 | CASSPDMGQGEGGYPNTEAFF
TRBJ2-7 | TRBV4-1 | CASSPQGALYYEQYF
TRBJ1-6 | TRBV5-1 | CASSLNPTGQGNSPLHF
TRBJ2-4 | TRBV27 | CASSTGLGRYSKNIQYF
TRBJ1-2 | TRBV28 | CASSLYRTYGYTF
TRBJ2-5 | TRBV29-1 | CSVGLGLQETQYF
TRBJ2-3 | TRBV9 | CASSVGGTSPRADTQYF
TRBJ2-5 | TRBV7-8 | CASSTGPGRPETQYF
TRBJ2-3 | TRBV2 | CASGGFVTDTQYF
TRBJ2-3 | TRBV6-1 | CASLRGFRDTQYF
TRBJ1-1 | TRBV5-1 | CASSLGDRDNTEAFF
TRBJ1-2 | TRBV5-1 | CASSPGQGVGYTF
TRBJ1-2 | TRBV18 | CASSPYNRGENYGYTF
TRBJ1-1 | TRBV6-5 | CASSYSQRFMNTEAFF
TRBJ1-5 | TRBV6-1 | CASSEGRAGNQPQHF
TRBJ2-2 | TRBV29-1 | CSVNSISGELFF
TRBJ2-3 | TRBV27 | CASSLDFRPDTQYF
TRBJ2-7 | TRBV7-9 | CASRTGQGYEQYF
TRBJ2-1 | TRBV5-8 | CASSTGTGIPPQFF
TRBJ2-2 | TRBV29-1 | CSVTGQVNTGELFF
TRBJ2-7 | TRBV9 | CASSEGLDRAREQYF
TRBJ2-1 | TRBV15 | CATSWGPGTSGYNEQFF
TRBJ1-3 | TRBV7-9 | CASSSPRGSSGNTIYF
TRBJ2-1 | TRBV15 | CATSRGGQGSNEQFF